Included here is one T cell receptor beta chain sequence, with context. Its antigen is as yet unknown. The sample originates from a study of T cell responses to AZD1222 COVID-19 vaccine. V lost 8 bases to trimming and J lost 0 bases, with 15 bases between them. Germline-derived CDR1 and CDR2 are MNHEY and SMNVEV (reference sequence). The CDR3 runs 15 residues. General study results and limits: Clonal diversity was possibly underestimated, and the donors were mostly white British, with more females.

Repertoires were generated with immunoSEQ multiplex PCR, while TCRdb's copy carries only in-frame clones and drops some. In the table there are fewer than 150,000 clones, roughly 93% of which are singletons. The sequence came from an adult in good health. The chain links TRBV27 to TRBJ2-3; D gene unclear. This sample comprised peripheral blood, obtained on day 0 of AZD1222 vaccination. The CDR3: CASRPTQRSTDTQYF. CDR3 sequence (DNA): TGTGCCAGCCGCCCGACTCAGCGCAGCACAGATACGCAGTATTTT.